Following are 29 T cell receptor beta chains from one sample sequenced in a study of lymphopenia after photon versus proton radiotherapy. The assay was immunoSEQ multiplex PCR, and TCRdb's table has in-frame clones only and misses some. The top ten hold roughly 2.1% of the sample, which has about 58,000 clones, 84% seen once. Sequencing was performed on peripheral blood, taken from a patient treated with proton-based radiotherapy. All receptors come from a man aged 60 to 75 with pancreatic cancer.

V is TRBV5-1 and J is TRBJ1-4, with no clear D. The length of the CDR3 is 14 residues. Germline V CDR1 and CDR2: SGHRS, YFSETQ. V lost 4 bases and J 7 bases, leaving 14 bases between the germline ends. The CDR3 bases are TGCGCCAGCAGCCCGGTTGCTGGAAGTGAAAAACTGTTTTTT. This sequence encodes CASSPVAGSEKLFF.

V and J are TRBV7-8 and TRBJ2-7; 12 bases agree with TRBD2. This CDR3 spans 17 amino acids. The germline V gene has CDR1 SGHVS and CDR2 FQNEAQ. With 4 bases clipped from V and 0 bases from J, the junction kept 7 bases outside the gene matches. As DNA, the CDR3 is TGTGCCAGCAGCTCCGGAGGACTAGCGGGAACCTCCTACGAGCAGTACTTC. Translating it yields CASSSGGLAGTSYEQYF.

This chain links TRBV29-1 with TRBJ2-1; D not certain. Germline CDR1 and CDR2: SQVTM and ANQGSEA. The CDR3 sequence is 14 residues long. V shed 5 bases and J shed 0 bases, with 11 bases lying between them. CDR3 nucleotide sequence: TGCAGCGTTACACGAGGAAGCTCCTACAATGAGCAGTTCTTC. Translation: CSVTRGSSYNEQFF.

The chain joins TRBV10-3 to TRBJ2-2; a possible D gene is TRBD1 (6 bases). Trimming took off 3 bases at V and 6 bases at J, with 11 bases between the two ends. Germline lookup yields CDR1 ENHRY and CDR2 SYGVKD. The CDR3 runs 14 residues. For the CDR3, the DNA is TGTGCCATCAGTGACCTGGGGGCAGCCGGGGAGCTGTTTTTT. Protein sequence: CAISDLGAAGELFF.

J is TRBJ2-6 and V is TRBV5-1; possibly TRBD2 for D (6 bases). Between the trimmed V and J ends, which lost 0 bases and 1 base, there was a span of 8 bases. The CDR3 spans 16 residues. Germline CDR1 and CDR2: SGHRS and YFSETQ. The DNA for the CDR3 is TGCGCCAGCAGCTTGGCCAGCGGGTCTGGGGCCAACGTCCTGACTTTC. It is translated as CASSLASGSGANVLTF.

The rearrangement uses TRBV5-1 and TRBJ2-5; D remains ambiguous. The end of the DNA aligns better with TRBJ2-7, so the J call may be wrong. The CDR3 consists of 13 residues. From germline, CDR1 is SGHRS and CDR2 YFSETQ. The CDR3 bases are TGCGCCAGCAGCTTGGAGCCCGGGTACGAGCAGTACTTC. Translation gives CASSLEPGYEQYF.

The chain employs TRBV18 and TRBJ2-3; D tentatively fits TRBD1 or TRBD2 (5 bases each). This CDR3 is built from 14 residues. Germline CDR1 is KGHSH and CDR2 is LQKENI. The V gene lost 10 bases and the J gene lost 1 base, with 15 bases spanning the gap. The CDR3 is CATREGAGTDTQYF. The CDR3 DNA reads as TGTGCCACCCGGGAAGGGGCCGGCACAGATACGCAGTATTTT.

The V call is TRBV19, the J call TRBJ2-2, with D maybe TRBD2 (6 bases). The germline V gene encodes CDR1 LNHDA and CDR2 SQIVND (reference sequence). The CDR3 runs to 17 residues. Trimming cost V 0 bases and J 2 bases, with 13 bases left between them. The CDR3 region has the DNA TGTGCCAGTAGTATAGATCTTGGGCGGGGCAACACCGGGGAGCTGTTTTTT. Amino acid sequence: CASSIDLGRGNTGELFF.

This sequence joins TRBV28 and TRBJ1-1; D is unresolved. Germline V gene lookup returns CDR1 MDHEN and CDR2 SYDVKM. The CDR3 runs 14 residues. V lost 2 bases and J 0 bases, leaving 7 bases between the germline ends. The CDR3 loop is CASSLGSLNTEAFF. CDR3 bases: TGTGCCAGCAGTTTAGGGAGCTTGAACACTGAAGCTTTCTTT.

The chain is built from TRBV11-3 and TRBJ2-1; TRBD1 aligns across 11 bases. Germline V CDR1 and CDR2: SGHNT, YENEEA. The CDR3 has 16 residues. With 1 base clipped from V and 6 bases from J, the junction kept 5 bases outside the gene matches. As DNA, the CDR3 is TGTGCCAGCAGCTTAGTTTCCGGGACAGGGGGCAATGAGCAGTTCTTC. As protein: CASSLVSGTGGNEQFF.

The chain recombines TRBV6-5 with TRBJ1-5; tentative D call: TRBD1 (6 bases). The V gene's germline CDR1 is MNHEY and CDR2 SVGAGI. V was pared by 2 bases and J by 4 bases, with 6 bases between. This CDR3 spans 13 amino acids. CDR3 sequence (DNA): TGTGCCAGCAGTTACAGGGGGAATCAGCCCCAGCATTTT. Translated, it gives CASSYRGNQPQHF.

This chain links TRBV19 with TRBJ2-7; TRBD1 matches at 10 bases. This CDR3 is built from 16 residues. Losses at the gene ends were 3 bases for V and 2 bases for J; bases not matched to a gene: 7. Germline V gene data show CDR1 as LNHDA and CDR2 as SQIVND (reference sequence). CDR3 in amino acids: CASSISLGTGAYEQYF. DNA for the CDR3: TGTGCCAGTAGTATTTCGCTCGGGACAGGGGCCTACGAGCAGTACTTC. Together with reference TRBV19 and TRBJ2-7, the CDR3 gives the full variable domain: DGGITQSPKYLFRKEGQNVTLSCEQNLNHDAMYWYRQDPGQGLRLIYYSQIVNDFQKGDIAEGYSVSREKKESFPLTVTSAQKNPTAFYLCASSISLGTGAYEQYFGPGTRLTVT.

The chain recombines TRBV18 with TRBJ2-1; 9 bases align to TRBD2. The germline gives CDR1 KGHSH, CDR2 LQKENI. The CDR3 is 16 residues long. Unmatched junction bases numbered 9, after V lost 3 bases and J lost 6 bases. The CDR3 coding sequence is TGTGCCAGCTCACCCTTGGCGGGAGGGACTGGCAATGAGCAGTTCTTC. It specifies CASSPLAGGTGNEQFF.

The chain is built from TRBV4-1 and TRBJ1-1; D not resolved. CDR3 size: 13 residues. Germline V gives CDR1 MGHRA, CDR2 YSYEKL. The V end was cut by 6 bases, the J end by 2 bases, with 10 bases between. The CDR3 region is CASRRTINTEAFF. The CDR3 nucleotides read TGCGCCAGCAGACGGACGATCAACACTGAAGCTTTCTTT.

The rearrangement joins TRBV15 to TRBJ1-1; unclear D gene. Trimming stripped 5 bases from V and 0 bases from J, with 13 bases between. The CDR3 is made up of 15 amino acids. Per germline, CDR1 LNHNV and CDR2 YYDKDF (reference sequence). In nucleotides, the CDR3 is TGTGCCACCAGCGGCCGAGGACTGATGAACACTGAAGCTTTCTTT. Translating it yields CATSGRGLMNTEAFF. Filled out from reference TRBV15 and TRBJ1-1, the complete variable domain reads DAMVIQNPRYQVTQFGKPVTLSCSQTLNHNVMYWYQQKSSQAPKLLFHYYDKDFNNEADTPDNFQSRRPNTSFCFLDIRSPGLGDTAMYLCATSGRGLMNTEAFFGQGTRLTVV.

This CDR3 reads CASNLGLAGGHSTNEQFF. As DNA, the CDR3 is TGTGCCAGCAATCTAGGACTAGCGGGAGGTCACTCTACAAATGAGCAGTTCTTC. J is TRBJ2-1 and V is TRBV28; 14 bases line up with TRBD2. Germline values: CDR1 MDHEN, CDR2 SYDVKM. V was clipped by 7 bases and J by 7 bases; unmatched bases: 15. The CDR3 is 18 residues long.

This clone was recorded once. J is TRBJ2-3 and V is TRBV5-4; tentatively, D is TRBD2 (6 bases). The CDR3 contains 16 residues. Germline V lookup: CDR1 SGHNT, CDR2 YYREEE (reference sequence). Trimming removed 0 bases from V and 4 bases from J, with 15 bases in between. In DNA form, the CDR3 reads TGTGCCAGCAGCTTGGACCGGGCAAGCGGGCCAGATACGCAGTATTTT. This codes for CASSLDRASGPDTQYF.

The gene calls are TRBV2 and TRBJ1-1; D possibly corresponds to TRBD1 (5 bases). With 1 base removed from V and 5 bases from J, the gap between germline ends came to 11 bases. This CDR3 spans 14 amino acids. The germline V gene encodes CDR1 SNHLY and CDR2 FYNNEI. The chain's CDR3 is CASSEGGGWTEAFF. CDR3 nucleotides: TGTGCCAGCAGTGAAGGGGGGGGATGGACTGAAGCTTTCTTT. Based on the CDR3 plus reference TRBV2 and TRBJ1-1, the full variable domain is EPEVTQTPSHQVTQMGQEVILRCVPISNHLYFYWYRQILGQKVEFLVSFYNNEISEKSEIFDDQFSVERPDGSNFTLKIRSTKLEDSAMYFCASSEGGGWTEAFFGQGTRLTVV.

The DNA for the CDR3 is TGTGCCAGCAGTCTGACTAGTACTGAGCAGTTCTTC. It translates to CASSLTSTEQFF. The chain is built from TRBV2 and TRBJ2-1; possibly TRBD2 for D (6 bases). Trimming left V 5 bases short and J 9 bases short, with 11 bases between. The CDR3 has 12 amino acids. Germline V CDR1 and CDR2: SNHLY, FYNNEI.

The chain uses TRBV27 and TRBJ1-5; 9 bases fit TRBD1. This CDR3 comprises 14 residues. Germline CDR1 MNHEY, CDR2 SMNVEV (reference sequence). The V segment lost 6 bases and the J segment 4 bases; nucleotides outside the gene matches: 4. The DNA for the CDR3 is TGTGCCAGCAGGACAGGGGGGGGGAATCAGCCCCAGCATTTT. Protein product: CASRTGGGNQPQHF.

The V and J genes are TRBV19 and TRBJ2-2, with TRBD2 identical over 11 bases. V lost 9 bases and J lost 6; bases outside the gene matches: 9. The CDR3 loop spans 15 amino acids. The germline V gene encodes CDR1 LNHDA and CDR2 SQIVND (reference sequence). CDR3 region: CASQLLAGVAGELFF. The CDR3 region has the DNA TGTGCCAGCCAGCTACTAGCGGGAGTTGCCGGGGAGCTGTTTTTT.

The CDR3 spells CASSNHKGTYEQYF. The CDR3 nucleotides read TGTGCCAGCAGCAACCACAAAGGGACCTACGAGCAGTACTTC. The chain employs TRBV11-2 and TRBJ2-7; D gene ambiguous. Trimming took off 5 bases at V and 2 bases at J, with 13 bases between the two ends. The CDR3 consists of 14 residues. CDR1 and CDR2 (germline): SGHAT, FQNNGV. The variable domain in full, with the rest retrieved from reference TRBV11-2 and TRBJ2-7, is EAGVAQSPRYKIIEKRQSVAFWCNPISGHATLYWYQQILGQGPKLLIQFQNNGVVDDSQLPKDRFSAERLKGVDSTLKIQPAKLEDSAVYLCASSNHKGTYEQYFGPGTRLTVT.

About this clone itself: The junction differs from germline at one of its ends, possibly a read error. V is TRBV7-7 and J is TRBJ1-1; D call uncertain. Germline V gene lookup returns CDR1 SSHAT and CDR2 FNYEAQ (reference sequence). The CDR3 is 13 amino acids. The DNA for the CDR3 is TGTGCTAGCAGCTTAGCGCTCGGCACTGAAGCTTTCTTT. This codes for CASSLALGTEAFF.

CDR3 DNA sequence: TGTGCCAGCAGTGAAGGGTCCCTTTGGGTTTACGAGCAGTACTTC. Its translation: CASSEGSLWVYEQYF. J is TRBJ2-7 and V is TRBV6-1; D is uncertain. The germline CDR1 and CDR2 sequences are MNHNS and SASEGT. The CDR3 has 15 residues. Trimming took off 1 base at V and 4 bases at J, with 14 bases between the two ends.

The chain combines TRBV5-4 with TRBJ1-2; 8 bases fit TRBD1. The J segment lost 3 bases and the V segment lost 4 bases, leaving 8 bases of the junction unmatched. CDR1 and CDR2 from the germline V gene are SGHNT and YYREEE (reference sequence). This CDR3 region has 15 residues. CDR3 coding DNA: TGTGCCAGCAGCGCGGGACAGGCGATAGACTATGGCTACACCTTC. This sequence encodes CASSAGQAIDYGYTF.

Here the CDR3 reads CASSAAGGGYTF. The CDR3 DNA follows: TGTGCCAGCAGCGCGGCGGGGGGCGGCTACACCTTC. V is TRBV7-2 and J is TRBJ1-2, with D possibly matching TRBD1 (6 bases). The germline gives CDR1 SGHTA, CDR2 FQGNSA. The CDR3 totals 12 residues. V gave up 5 bases and J gave up 8 bases, with 12 bases separating them.

J is TRBJ1-6 and V is TRBV27, with unresolved D. V lost 6 bases to trimming and J lost 4 bases, with 13 bases between them. This CDR3 region has 15 residues. CDR1 MNHEY and CDR2 SMNVEV come from the germline V gene (reference sequence). The CDR3: CASSPGAHYNSPLHF. The CDR3 nucleotides read TGTGCCAGCAGCCCAGGAGCCCATTATAATTCACCCCTCCACTTT.

The CDR3 coding sequence is TGTGCCTGGAATGGGGCGGGAGTTGTCGAGGAGTTCTTC. Its translation: CAWNGAGVVEEFF. The chain links TRBV30 to TRBJ2-1; TRBD2 agrees at 7 bases. Germline V gene sequence: CDR1 GTSNPN, CDR2 SVGIG (reference sequence). The junction had 14 bases not matched to a gene; V was cut back by 4 bases and J by 14 bases. This CDR3 region has 13 residues. The variable domain in full, with the rest retrieved from reference TRBV30 and TRBJ2-1, is SQTIHQWPATLVQPVGSPLSLECTVEGTSNPNLYWYRQAAGRGLQLLFYSVGIGQISSEVPQNLSASRPQDRQFILSSKKLLLSDSGFYLCAWNGAGVVEEFFGPGTRLTVL.

This clone has just one count. This chain links TRBV6-1 with TRBJ2-7; 9 bases map to TRBD2. The germline V gene encodes CDR1 MNHNS and CDR2 SASEGT. With V trimmed by 6 bases and J by 4 bases, 10 bases remained unmatched. This CDR3 spans 15 amino acids. As DNA, the CDR3 is TGTGCCAGCAGCAACGCGGGAGGGCCATTTTACGAGCAGTACTTC. This codes for CASSNAGGPFYEQYF.